A selection of T cell receptor beta chains follows, all from one sample in a study of PD-1 blockade in classical Hodgkin lymphoma. The data were produced by immunoSEQ multiplex PCR, yet TCRdb's version contains in-frame clones alone and is incomplete. There are tens of thousands of clones in the sample; approximately 81% occur only once, and about 0.59% lies in the top ten. This sample comprised CD4+ T cells from blood, obtained before the fourth cycle of nivolumab. The receptors originated from a human donor with classical Hodgkin lymphoma. Both conserved end residues are part of each CDR3. Each record gives: J gene, V gene, clone size, D gene, CDR3 length, CDR3 DNA, CDR3 protein. A D gene is named only where the DNA matches it firmly. Some rows have no size entry. The others give once, few or many, or a class for an expanded clone.

J gene: TRBJ1-2
V gene: TRBV6-5
clone size: NA
D gene: NA
CDR3 length: 14
CDR3 DNA: TGTGCCAGCAGTTACTCGGGCGGTACTTATGGCTACACCTTC
CDR3 protein: CASSYSGGTYGYTF

J gene: TRBJ2-6
V gene: TRBV13
clone size: NA
D gene: TRBD2
CDR3 length: 20
CDR3 DNA: TGTGCCAGCAGCTTAGGCATGGGACTAGCGGGGGTCTCTGGGGCCAACGTCCTGACTTTC
CDR3 protein: CASSLGMGLAGVSGANVLTF

J gene: TRBJ1-4
V gene: TRBV7-9
clone size: NA
D gene: NA
CDR3 length: 15
CDR3 DNA: TGTGCCAGCAGCCTCCAACAGAGCCTAAATGAAAAACTGTTTTTT
CDR3 protein: CASSLQQSLNEKLFF

J gene: TRBJ1-5
V gene: TRBV5-6
clone size: few
D gene: TRBD1
CDR3 length: 15
CDR3 DNA: TGTGCCAGCAGCTTAAACCGTCGAACAGGGGTTGGCCAGCATTTT
CDR3 protein: CASSLNRRTGVGQHF

J gene: TRBJ1-1
V gene: TRBV6-6
clone size: NA
D gene: NA
CDR3 length: 12
CDR3 DNA: TGTGCCAGCAGTTACCGGGGGGAAAACGCTTTCTTT
CDR3 protein: CASSYRGENAFF

J gene: TRBJ2-5
V gene: TRBV5-1
clone size: NA
D gene: NA
CDR3 length: 12
CDR3 DNA: TGCGCCAGCAGCTTCGATCAAGAGACCCAGTACTTC
CDR3 protein: CASSFDQETQYF

J gene: TRBJ1-6
V gene: TRBV6-5
clone size: NA
D gene: TRBD1
CDR3 length: 12
CDR3 DNA: TGTGCCAGCAAGGGGGCAAGGTCACCCCTCCACTTT
CDR3 protein: CASKGARSPLHF

J gene: TRBJ1-4
V gene: TRBV7-9
clone size: NA
D gene: NA
CDR3 length: 13
CDR3 DNA: TGTGCCAGCAGCTTAGAGGACGAAAGAAAACTGTTTTTT
CDR3 protein: CASSLEDERKLFF

J gene: TRBJ2-3
V gene: TRBV9
clone size: NA
D gene: NA
CDR3 length: 12
CDR3 DNA: TGTGCCAGCAGCCCGCGTGGGGATACGCAGTATTTT
CDR3 protein: CASSPRGDTQYF

J gene: TRBJ1-4
V gene: TRBV6-6
clone size: NA
D gene: NA
CDR3 length: 13
CDR3 DNA: TGTGCCAGCAGTTATCGGCTGAATGAAAAACTGTTTTTT
CDR3 protein: CASSYRLNEKLFF

J gene: TRBJ1-6
V gene: TRBV5-1
clone size: few
D gene: NA
CDR3 length: 13
CDR3 DNA: TGCGCCAGCCACACGGAAACTAATTCACCCCTCCACTTT
CDR3 protein: CASHTETNSPLHF

J gene: TRBJ2-2
V gene: TRBV6-6
clone size: NA
D gene: NA
CDR3 length: 14
CDR3 DNA: TGTGCCAGCAGCGGGCCAATGTACACCGGGGAGCTGTTTTTT
CDR3 protein: CASSGPMYTGELFF

J gene: TRBJ2-3
V gene: TRBV7-6
clone size: NA
D gene: NA
CDR3 length: 15
CDR3 DNA: TGTGCCAGCAGCTTAGATGGGGACCCCACAGATACGCAGTATTTT
CDR3 protein: CASSLDGDPTDTQYF

J gene: TRBJ2-5
V gene: TRBV5-1
clone size: NA
D gene: TRBD2
CDR3 length: 18
CDR3 DNA: TGCGCCAGCAGCTTGGGAGTTGCGGGCGGGGGGGCCCCCGGGACCCAGTACTTC
CDR3 protein: CASSLGVAGGGAPGTQYF

J gene: TRBJ2-7
V gene: TRBV5-1
clone size: NA
D gene: NA
CDR3 length: 12
CDR3 DNA: TGCGCCAGCAGTTCTCAGGCGACAGGGCAGTACTTC
CDR3 protein: CASSSQATGQYF

J gene: TRBJ1-1
V gene: TRBV6-1
clone size: few
D gene: NA
CDR3 length: 11
CDR3 DNA: TGTGCCAGCAGTGATAGGCCTGAAGCTTTCTTT
CDR3 protein: CASSDRPEAFF

J gene: TRBJ1-6
V gene: TRBV6-6
clone size: NA
D gene: NA
CDR3 length: 15
CDR3 DNA: TGTGCCAGCAGTTCGCTCGACAGGATTAATTCACCCCTCCACTTT
CDR3 protein: CASSSLDRINSPLHF

J gene: TRBJ1-2
V gene: TRBV29-1
clone size: NA
D gene: TRBD1
CDR3 length: 14
CDR3 DNA: TGCAGCGTACTCGCTGGACAGGCTACCCATGGCTACACCTTC
CDR3 protein: CSVLAGQATHGYTF

J gene: TRBJ1-5
V gene: TRBV6-5
clone size: few
D gene: NA
CDR3 length: 15
CDR3 DNA: TGTGCCAGCAGCATACAGGGAGGGGGAAATCAGCCCCAGCATTTT
CDR3 protein: CASSIQGGGNQPQHF

J gene: TRBJ1-2
V gene: TRBV7-9
clone size: NA
D gene: NA
CDR3 length: 14
CDR3 DNA: TGTGCCAGCAGCTTAGCTGGTGGGAACTATGGCTACACCTTC
CDR3 protein: CASSLAGGNYGYTF

J gene: TRBJ1-2
V gene: TRBV2
clone size: NA
D gene: NA
CDR3 length: 13
CDR3 DNA: TGTGCCAGCAGTGGACAGCAAAACTATGGCTACACCTTC
CDR3 protein: CASSGQQNYGYTF

J gene: TRBJ1-5
V gene: TRBV4-1
clone size: NA
D gene: NA
CDR3 length: 14
CDR3 DNA: TGCGCCAGCAGCCAAGTTTTTACTAATCAGCCCCAGCATTTT
CDR3 protein: CASSQVFTNQPQHF